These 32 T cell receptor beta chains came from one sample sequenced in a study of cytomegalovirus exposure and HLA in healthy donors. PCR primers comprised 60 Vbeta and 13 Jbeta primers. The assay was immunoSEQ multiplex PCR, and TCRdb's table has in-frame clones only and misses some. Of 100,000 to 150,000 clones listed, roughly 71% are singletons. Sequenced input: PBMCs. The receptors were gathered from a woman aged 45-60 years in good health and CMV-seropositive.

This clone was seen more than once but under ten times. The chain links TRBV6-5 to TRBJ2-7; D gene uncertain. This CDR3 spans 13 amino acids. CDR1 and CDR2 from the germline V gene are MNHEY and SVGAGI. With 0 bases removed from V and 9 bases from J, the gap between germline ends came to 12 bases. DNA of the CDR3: TGTGCCAGCAGTTACTCTAACAGTGCTGGGCAGTACTTC. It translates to CASSYSNSAGQYF.

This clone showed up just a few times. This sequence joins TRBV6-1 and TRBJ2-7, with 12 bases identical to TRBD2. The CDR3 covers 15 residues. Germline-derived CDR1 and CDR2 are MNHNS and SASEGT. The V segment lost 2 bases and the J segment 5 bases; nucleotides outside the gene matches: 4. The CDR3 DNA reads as TGTGCCAGCAGTGAACTAGCGGGGGGGCAGGACGAGCAGTACTTC. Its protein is CASSELAGGQDEQYF.

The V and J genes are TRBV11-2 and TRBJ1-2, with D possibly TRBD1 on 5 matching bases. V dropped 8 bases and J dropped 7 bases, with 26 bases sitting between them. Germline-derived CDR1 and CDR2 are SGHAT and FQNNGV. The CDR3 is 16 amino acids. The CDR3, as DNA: TGTGCCAGCGCCCCGGTCGCCAGGGTGGTTTCAATTGGCTACACCTTC. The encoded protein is CASAPVARVVSIGYTF.

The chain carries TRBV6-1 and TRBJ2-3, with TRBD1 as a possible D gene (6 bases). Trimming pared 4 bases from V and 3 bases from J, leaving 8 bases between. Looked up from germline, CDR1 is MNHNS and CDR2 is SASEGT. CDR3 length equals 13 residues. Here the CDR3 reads CASSARGTDTQYF. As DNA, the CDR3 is TGTGCCAGCAGTGCCAGGGGAACAGATACGCAGTATTTT.

The CDR3 spells CASSVVTVKDTQYF. The CDR3 region has the DNA TGTGCCAGCAGTGTAGTGACAGTGAAAGATACGCAGTATTTT. The chain recombines TRBV2 with TRBJ2-3, with a tentative D call TRBD1 (5 bases). Germline CDR1 and CDR2: SNHLY and FYNNEI. The CDR3 sequence is 14 residues long. With 4 bases removed from V and 5 bases from J, the gap between germline ends came to 13 bases.

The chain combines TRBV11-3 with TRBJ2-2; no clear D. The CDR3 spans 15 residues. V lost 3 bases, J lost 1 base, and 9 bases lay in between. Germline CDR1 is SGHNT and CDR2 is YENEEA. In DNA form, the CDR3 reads TGTGCCAGCAGCTTGTACAGCCTGAACACCGGGGAGCTGTTTTTT. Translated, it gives CASSLYSLNTGELFF.

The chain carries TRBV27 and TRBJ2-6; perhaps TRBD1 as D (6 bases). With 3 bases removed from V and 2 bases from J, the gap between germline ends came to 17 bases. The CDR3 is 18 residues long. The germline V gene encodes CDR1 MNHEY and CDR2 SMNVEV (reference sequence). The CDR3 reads CASSFWSVRGAGANVLTF. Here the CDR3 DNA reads TGTGCCAGCAGTTTTTGGTCCGTCAGGGGTGCTGGGGCCAACGTCCTGACTTTC.

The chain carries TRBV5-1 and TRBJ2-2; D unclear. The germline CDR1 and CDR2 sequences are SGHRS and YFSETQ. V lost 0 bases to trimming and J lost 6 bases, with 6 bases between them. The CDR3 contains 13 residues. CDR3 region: CASSLEWPGELFF. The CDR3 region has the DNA TGCGCCAGCAGCTTGGAGTGGCCCGGGGAGCTGTTTTTT. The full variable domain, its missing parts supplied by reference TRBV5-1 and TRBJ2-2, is KAGVTQTPRYLIKTRGQQVTLSCSPISGHRSVSWYQQTPGQGLQFLFEYFSETQRNKGNFPGRFSGRQFSNSRSEMNVSTLELGDSALYLCASSLEWPGELFFGEGSRLTVL.

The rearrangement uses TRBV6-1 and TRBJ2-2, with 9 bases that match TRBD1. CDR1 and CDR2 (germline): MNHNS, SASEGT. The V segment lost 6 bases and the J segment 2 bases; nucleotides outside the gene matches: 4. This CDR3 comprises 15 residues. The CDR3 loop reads CASRVDRGNTGELFF. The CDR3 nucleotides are TGTGCCAGCAGAGTGGACAGGGGAAACACCGGGGAGCTGTTTTTT.

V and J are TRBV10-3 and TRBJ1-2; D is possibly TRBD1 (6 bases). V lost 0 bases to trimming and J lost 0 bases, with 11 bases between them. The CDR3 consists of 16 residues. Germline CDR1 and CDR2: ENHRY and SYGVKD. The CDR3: CAISESGTPTNYGYTF. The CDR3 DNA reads TGTGCCATCAGTGAGTCGGGGACACCCACTAACTATGGCTACACCTTC.

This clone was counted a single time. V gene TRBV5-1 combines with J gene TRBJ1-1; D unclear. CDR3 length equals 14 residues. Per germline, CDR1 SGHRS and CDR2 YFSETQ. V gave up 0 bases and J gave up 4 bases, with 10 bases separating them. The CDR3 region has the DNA TGCGCCAGCAGCTTGGAGGCGGGATCCACTGAAGCTTTCTTT. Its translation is CASSLEAGSTEAFF.

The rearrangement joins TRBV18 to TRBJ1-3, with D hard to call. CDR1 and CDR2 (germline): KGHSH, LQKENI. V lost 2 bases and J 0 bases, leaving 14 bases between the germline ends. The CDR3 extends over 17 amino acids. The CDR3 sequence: CASSPSVATVSGNTIYF. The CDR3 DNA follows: TGTGCCAGCTCACCAAGCGTCGCGACCGTCTCTGGAAACACCATATATTTT.

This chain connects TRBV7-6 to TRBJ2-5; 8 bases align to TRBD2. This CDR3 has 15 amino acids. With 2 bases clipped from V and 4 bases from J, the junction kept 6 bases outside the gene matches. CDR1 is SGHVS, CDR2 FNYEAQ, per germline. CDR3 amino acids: CASSLTGGRGETQYF. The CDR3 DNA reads TGTGCCAGCAGCTTAACGGGGGGGCGGGGAGAGACCCAGTACTTC.

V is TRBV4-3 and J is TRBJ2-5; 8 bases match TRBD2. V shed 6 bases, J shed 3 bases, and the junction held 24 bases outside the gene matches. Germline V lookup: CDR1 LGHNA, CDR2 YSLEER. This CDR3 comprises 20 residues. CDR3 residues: CASSRGFTPGAGGRKETQYF. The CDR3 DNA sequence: TGCGCCAGCAGTCGGGGCTTTACCCCGGGGGCGGGGGGTCGAAAAGAGACCCAGTACTTC.

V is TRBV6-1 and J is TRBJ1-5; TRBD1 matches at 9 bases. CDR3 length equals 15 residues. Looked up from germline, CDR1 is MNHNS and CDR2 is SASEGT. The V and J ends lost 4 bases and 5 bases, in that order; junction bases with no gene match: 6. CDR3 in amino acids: CASSAARTGDQPQHF. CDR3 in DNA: TGTGCCAGCAGTGCGGCCCGGACAGGGGATCAGCCCCAGCATTTT.

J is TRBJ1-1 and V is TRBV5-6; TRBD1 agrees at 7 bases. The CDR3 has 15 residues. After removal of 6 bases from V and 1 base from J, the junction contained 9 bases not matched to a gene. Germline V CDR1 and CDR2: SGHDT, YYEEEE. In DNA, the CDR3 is TGTGCCAGCAACGATCCGGGACAGCCGAACACTGAAGCTTTCTTT. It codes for CASNDPGQPNTEAFF.

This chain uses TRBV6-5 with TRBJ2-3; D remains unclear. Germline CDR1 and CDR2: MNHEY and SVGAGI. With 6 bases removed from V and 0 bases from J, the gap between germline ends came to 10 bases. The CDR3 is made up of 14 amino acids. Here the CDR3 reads CASSLGLSTDTQYF. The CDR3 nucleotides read TGTGCCAGCAGCCTTGGCCTCAGCACAGATACGCAGTATTTT.

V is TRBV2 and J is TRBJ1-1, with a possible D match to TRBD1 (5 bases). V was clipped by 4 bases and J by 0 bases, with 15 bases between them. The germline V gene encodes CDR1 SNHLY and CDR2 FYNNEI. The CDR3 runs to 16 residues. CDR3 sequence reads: CASSVSRGLMNTEAFF. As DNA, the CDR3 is TGTGCCAGCAGTGTGAGTAGGGGCCTCATGAACACTGAAGCTTTCTTT.

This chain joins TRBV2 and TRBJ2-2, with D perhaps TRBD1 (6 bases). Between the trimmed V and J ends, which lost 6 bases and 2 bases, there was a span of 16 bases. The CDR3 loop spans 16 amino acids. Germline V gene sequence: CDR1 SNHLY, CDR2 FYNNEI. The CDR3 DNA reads TGTGCCAGCAGAAGGACAGTTCCTACAAACACCGGGGAGCTGTTTTTT. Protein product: CASRRTVPTNTGELFF.

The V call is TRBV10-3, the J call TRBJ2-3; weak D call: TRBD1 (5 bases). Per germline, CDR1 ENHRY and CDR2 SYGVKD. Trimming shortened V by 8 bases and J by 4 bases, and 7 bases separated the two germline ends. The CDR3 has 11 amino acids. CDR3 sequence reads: CAIGAADTQYF. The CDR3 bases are TGTGCCATCGGGGCCGCAGATACGCAGTATTTT.

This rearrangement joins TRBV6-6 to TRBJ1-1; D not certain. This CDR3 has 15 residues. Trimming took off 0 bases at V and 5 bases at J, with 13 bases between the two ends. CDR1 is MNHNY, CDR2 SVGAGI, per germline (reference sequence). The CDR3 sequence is CASSYSLEAGTEAFF. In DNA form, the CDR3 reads TGTGCCAGCAGTTACTCCCTAGAGGCCGGGACTGAAGCTTTCTTT.

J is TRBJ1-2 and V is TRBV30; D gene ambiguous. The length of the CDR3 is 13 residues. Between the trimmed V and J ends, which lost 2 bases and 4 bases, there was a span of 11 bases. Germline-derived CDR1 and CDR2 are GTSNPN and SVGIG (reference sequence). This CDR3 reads CAWSTDTSYGYTF. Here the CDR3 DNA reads TGTGCCTGGAGTACCGACACAAGCTATGGCTACACCTTC.

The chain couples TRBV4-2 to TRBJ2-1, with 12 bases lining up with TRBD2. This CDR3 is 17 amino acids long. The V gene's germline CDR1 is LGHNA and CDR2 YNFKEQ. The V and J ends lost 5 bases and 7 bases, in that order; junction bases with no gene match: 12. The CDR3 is CASSIGLAGIQGNEQFF. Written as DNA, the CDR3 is TGTGCCAGCAGCATCGGACTAGCGGGGATCCAAGGGAATGAGCAGTTCTTC.

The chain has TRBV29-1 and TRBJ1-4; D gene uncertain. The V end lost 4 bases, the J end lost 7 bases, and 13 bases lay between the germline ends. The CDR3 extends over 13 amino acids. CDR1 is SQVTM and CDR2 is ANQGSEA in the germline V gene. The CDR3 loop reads CSVVAGKGEKLFF. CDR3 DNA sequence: TGCAGCGTTGTAGCGGGGAAGGGTGAAAAACTGTTTTTT.

CDR3 coding DNA: TGTGCCAGCAGCGTAAGGGGGCTAGGAGGAAACACCATATATTTT. The encoded protein is CASSVRGLGGNTIYF. The chain employs TRBV9 and TRBJ1-3, with TRBD1 identical over 7 bases. V gave up 1 base and J gave up 4 bases; unmatched junction bases: 5. This CDR3 spans 15 amino acids. Germline values: CDR1 SGDLS, CDR2 YYNGEE. The variable domain in full, completed from reference TRBV9 and TRBJ1-3, reads DSGVTQTPKHLITATGQRVTLRCSPRSGDLSVYWYQQSLDQGLQFLIQYYNGEERAKGNILERFSAQQFPDLHSELNLSSLELGDSALYFCASSVRGLGGNTIYFGEGSWLTVV.

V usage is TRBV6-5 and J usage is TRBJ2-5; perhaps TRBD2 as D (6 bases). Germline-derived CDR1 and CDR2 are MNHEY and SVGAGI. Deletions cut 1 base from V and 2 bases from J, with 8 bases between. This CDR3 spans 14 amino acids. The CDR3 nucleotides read TGTGCCAGCAGTTACTTCGGAGGGCAAGAGACCCAGTACTTC. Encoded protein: CASSYFGGQETQYF.

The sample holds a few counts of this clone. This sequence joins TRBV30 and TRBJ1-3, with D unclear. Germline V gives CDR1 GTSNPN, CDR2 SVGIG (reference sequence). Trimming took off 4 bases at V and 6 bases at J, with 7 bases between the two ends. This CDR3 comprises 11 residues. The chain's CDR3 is CAWNVLNTIYF. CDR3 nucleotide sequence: TGTGCCTGGAATGTCCTAAACACCATATATTTT.

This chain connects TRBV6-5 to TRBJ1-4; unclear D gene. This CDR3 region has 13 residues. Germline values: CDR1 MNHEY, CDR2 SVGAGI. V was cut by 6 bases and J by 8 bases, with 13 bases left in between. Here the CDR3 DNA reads TGTGCCAGCAGGACGGCTTCAGGAGAAAAACTGTTTTTT. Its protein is CASRTASGEKLFF.

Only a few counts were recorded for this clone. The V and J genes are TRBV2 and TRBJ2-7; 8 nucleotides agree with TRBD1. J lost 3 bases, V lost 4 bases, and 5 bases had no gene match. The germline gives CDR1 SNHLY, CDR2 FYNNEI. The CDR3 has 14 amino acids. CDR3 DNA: TGTGCCAGCAGTGCCGACAGGGGACTCTACGAGCAGTACTTC. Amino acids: CASSADRGLYEQYF.

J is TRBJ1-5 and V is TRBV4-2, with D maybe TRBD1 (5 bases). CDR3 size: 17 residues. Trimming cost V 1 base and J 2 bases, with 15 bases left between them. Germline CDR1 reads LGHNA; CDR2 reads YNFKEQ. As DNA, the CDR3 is TGTGCCAGCAGCCAAGGACGAGGTTTACAGGGCAATCAGCCCCAGCATTTT. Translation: CASSQGRGLQGNQPQHF.

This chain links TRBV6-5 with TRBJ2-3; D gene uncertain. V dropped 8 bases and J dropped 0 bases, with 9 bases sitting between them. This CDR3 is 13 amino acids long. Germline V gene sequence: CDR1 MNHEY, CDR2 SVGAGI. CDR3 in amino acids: CASSRPSTDTQYF. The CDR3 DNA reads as TGTGCCAGCTCGAGGCCTAGCACAGATACGCAGTATTTT.

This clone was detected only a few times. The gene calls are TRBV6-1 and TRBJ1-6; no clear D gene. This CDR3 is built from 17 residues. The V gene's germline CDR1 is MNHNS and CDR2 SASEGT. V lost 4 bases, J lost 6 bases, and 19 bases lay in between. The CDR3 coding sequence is TGTGCCAGCAGTGCCCGCGGAGTGCTCTTAAGTAATTCACCCCTCCACTTT. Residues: CASSARGVLLSNSPLHF.